Described below is a single TCR beta chain sequence and its context. Its cognate antigen is unknown. Then a second PCR, running roughly 7 to 11 cycles, was carried out with a sample-barcoded 5' primer and a J-beta primer mix. MiXCR, applied by TCRdb to the 5' RACE reads, yields one record per CDR3 protein. The sample consists of about 1 million distinct CDR3 sequences, approximately 26% of them appearing once. V gave up 1 base and J gave up 0 bases, with 4 bases separating them. The CDR3 has 15 residues. The germline CDR1 and CDR2 sequences are LNHNV and YYDKDF (reference sequence). This sample was taken from a study of blood T cells in healthy people across ages. Study-wide results and caveats: Both naive CD4+ cell counts and diversity were greater in long-lived donors than in aged donors. A strong correlation was seen between TCR beta diversity and naive T cell percentage.

These data were likewise used in another study, on T cells of mothers and their children. That work contributes: The authors identified no persistent microchimeric T cell clones.

The sample was blood. The chain uses TRBV15 and TRBJ2-6, with D unresolved. The clonotype was recovered from a girl aged 2-10 years in good health. CDR3 protein: CATSRVGSGANVLTF. The CDR3 DNA reads as TGTGCCACCAGCAGAGTTGGCTCTGGGGCCAACGTCCTGACTTTC.